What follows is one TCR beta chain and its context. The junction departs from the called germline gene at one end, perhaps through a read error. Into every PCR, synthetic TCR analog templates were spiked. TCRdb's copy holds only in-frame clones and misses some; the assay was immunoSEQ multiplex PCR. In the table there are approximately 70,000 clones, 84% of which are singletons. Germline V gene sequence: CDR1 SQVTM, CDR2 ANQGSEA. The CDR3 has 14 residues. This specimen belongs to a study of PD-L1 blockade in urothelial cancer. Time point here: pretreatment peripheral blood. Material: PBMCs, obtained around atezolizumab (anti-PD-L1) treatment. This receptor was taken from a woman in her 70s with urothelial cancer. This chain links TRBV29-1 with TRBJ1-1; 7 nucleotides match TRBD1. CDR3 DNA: TGCAGCGGTGAAGGAGGGACAGCTAACACTGAAGCTTTCTTT. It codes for CSGEGGTANTEAFF.